A selection of T cell receptor beta chains follows, all from one sample in a study of CD8 T cells in ankylosing spondylitis. A single record per CDR3 protein comes from TCRdb applying MiXCR to the 5' RACE reads. The repertoire holds about 300,000 distinct CDR3 sequences, about 9.9% seen once, with 8% to 9.5% in the top ten. The specimen was blood, either unsorted or a sorted T cell fraction (not recorded which). The receptors derive from a female donor with ankylosing spondylitis or in good health (not recorded which). The CDR3 runs from the conserved cysteine through the conserved F or W. The D gene is left open where the match is weak. The size field is filled for only some rows; it gives once, few, many or a size class.

cdr3_nt: TGTGCCAGCAGTTCTCCCGAGAAGAACACTGAAGCTCTCTTT
cdr3_aa: CASSSPEKNTEALF
clone_size: NA
d_call: NA
v_call: TRBV27
j_call: TRBJ1-1

cdr3_nt: TGTCAAGGCAGAGAGAACACTGAAGCTTTCTTT
cdr3_aa: CQGRENTEAFF
clone_size: few
d_call: NA
v_call: TRBV30
j_call: TRBJ1-1

cdr3_nt: TGCGCCAGCAGCTTGCAGGGAGGCAATCAGCCCCAGCATTTT
cdr3_aa: CASSLQGGNQPQHF
clone_size: medium-sized
d_call: NA
v_call: TRBV5-1
j_call: TRBJ1-5

cdr3_nt: TGTGCCAGCAGCTTAACCAGGCAGGGGGCGCATTCACCCCTCCACTTT
cdr3_aa: CASSLTRQGAHSPLHF
clone_size: NA
d_call: TRBD1
v_call: TRBV7-2
j_call: TRBJ1-6

cdr3_nt: TGCAGTGCCCCCGCGACATCTGGAAACACCATATATTTT
cdr3_aa: CSAPATSGNTIYF
clone_size: many
d_call: NA
v_call: TRBV20-1
j_call: TRBJ1-3

cdr3_nt: TGTGCCAGCAGCCGCACGGGACTGAACTCCTACAATGAGCAGTTCTTC
cdr3_aa: CASSRTGLNSYNEQFF
clone_size: many
d_call: NA
v_call: TRBV12-3/TRBV12-4
j_call: TRBJ2-1

cdr3_nt: TGTGCCAGCAGTTCTGCGCGAGTGGGCAATCAGCCCCAGCATTTT
cdr3_aa: CASSSARVGNQPQHF
clone_size: many
d_call: NA
v_call: TRBV6-5
j_call: TRBJ1-5

cdr3_nt: TGTGCCAGCAGCTTAGTAGGACAGGGGGCTGTTGAAGCTTTCTTT
cdr3_aa: CASSLVGQGAVEAFF
clone_size: many
d_call: TRBD1
v_call: TRBV7-9
j_call: TRBJ1-1

cdr3_nt: TGTGCCAGCAGTGAAAGTAGGAATACGCAGTATTTT
cdr3_aa: CASSESRNTQYF
clone_size: many
d_call: NA
v_call: TRBV6-1
j_call: TRBJ2-3

cdr3_nt: TGCAGTGCTAGTTTGGCGGGGGGCACAGATACGCAGTATTTT
cdr3_aa: CSASLAGGTDTQYF
clone_size: many
d_call: TRBD2
v_call: TRBV20-1
j_call: TRBJ2-3

cdr3_nt: TGCGCCAGCAGCCCAGGAAAACAGGGTAATTCACCCCTCCACTTT
cdr3_aa: CASSPGKQGNSPLHF
clone_size: many
d_call: NA
v_call: TRBV5-1
j_call: TRBJ1-6

cdr3_nt: TGCAGTGCTAGAGATAACCCCGACAGCGCCCGCAATCAGCCCCAGCATTTT
cdr3_aa: CSARDNPDSARNQPQHF
clone_size: many
d_call: NA
v_call: TRBV20-1
j_call: TRBJ1-5

cdr3_nt: TGCAGTGCTAGAGCTAGCGGGAGGGTTCGTAATGAGCAGTTCTTC
cdr3_aa: CSARASGRVRNEQFF
clone_size: many
d_call: TRBD2
v_call: TRBV20-1
j_call: TRBJ2-1

cdr3_nt: TGTGCCACCAGCAGAGATGGGATTCGGGGCGGGGAGACCCAGTACTTC
cdr3_aa: CATSRDGIRGGETQYF
clone_size: many
d_call: NA
v_call: TRBV15
j_call: TRBJ2-5

cdr3_nt: TGTGCCATCAGGGTTTACTCCTCTGGGGCCAACGTCCTGACTTTC
cdr3_aa: CAIRVYSSGANVLTF
clone_size: many
d_call: NA
v_call: TRBV10-3
j_call: TRBJ2-6

cdr3_nt: TGTGCCAGCAGCCGAAGACTAGCCCTAACCTACGAGCAGTACTTC
cdr3_aa: CASSRRLALTYEQYF
clone_size: many
d_call: TRBD2
v_call: TRBV27
j_call: TRBJ2-7

cdr3_nt: TGCGCCAGCAGCTTAAGGGACTACCAAGAGACCCAGTACTTC
cdr3_aa: CASSLRDYQETQYF
clone_size: many
d_call: NA
v_call: TRBV5-1
j_call: TRBJ2-5

cdr3_nt: TGCAGCGCCGGAGGACAGAACTCTGGAAACACCATATATTTT
cdr3_aa: CSAGGQNSGNTIYF
clone_size: many
d_call: NA
v_call: TRBV29-1
j_call: TRBJ1-3

cdr3_nt: TGCAGTTCTGATGGTGCCCCTTCCTACAATGAGCAGTTCTTC
cdr3_aa: CSSDGAPSYNEQFF
clone_size: few
d_call: NA
v_call: TRBV20-1
j_call: TRBJ2-1

cdr3_nt: TGTGCCAGCAGCATCGACCCAAACTCCGTGGGGGAGACCCAGTACTTC
cdr3_aa: CASSIDPNSVGETQYF
clone_size: few
d_call: NA
v_call: TRBV7-2
j_call: TRBJ2-5

cdr3_nt: TGTGCCAGCAGCTCCACCACAGGTTACAATGAGCAGTTCTTC
cdr3_aa: CASSSTTGYNEQFF
clone_size: NA
d_call: NA
v_call: TRBV7-2
j_call: TRBJ2-1

cdr3_nt: TGCAGTGCTCTCTATCCGAACACCGGGGAGCTGTTTTTT
cdr3_aa: CSALYPNTGELFF
clone_size: many
d_call: NA
v_call: TRBV20-1
j_call: TRBJ2-2

cdr3_nt: TGTGCCAGCAGCGCTGGGGGTTGGACCCCGGGGAACACTGAAGCTTTCTTT
cdr3_aa: CASSAGGWTPGNTEAFF
clone_size: many
d_call: NA
v_call: TRBV9
j_call: TRBJ1-1

cdr3_nt: TGTGCCAGCTCCTCTACTCCAGGGGCTCGGAATCAGCCCCAGCATTTT
cdr3_aa: CASSSTPGARNQPQHF
clone_size: NA
d_call: NA
v_call: TRBV18
j_call: TRBJ1-5

cdr3_nt: TGTGCCAGCAGCTTGAACAGGGTCCAAGAGACCCAGTACTTC
cdr3_aa: CASSLNRVQETQYF
clone_size: NA
d_call: NA
v_call: TRBV7-2
j_call: TRBJ2-5

cdr3_nt: TGCGCCAGCAGCTTGGGCGGGAGCTACCGAGAGCAGTACTTC
cdr3_aa: CASSLGGSYREQYF
clone_size: few
d_call: TRBD2
v_call: TRBV5-1
j_call: TRBJ2-7

cdr3_nt: TGCGCCAGCAGCTTGGGACTGCCAGCCCAAGAGACCCAGTACTTC
cdr3_aa: CASSLGLPAQETQYF
clone_size: few
d_call: NA
v_call: TRBV5-1
j_call: TRBJ2-5

cdr3_nt: TGTGCCAGCAGCTTGGGACAGGGGTTCGGCGAGCAGTACTTC
cdr3_aa: CASSLGQGFGEQYF
clone_size: NA
d_call: TRBD1
v_call: TRBV5-6
j_call: TRBJ2-7

cdr3_nt: TGCGCCAGCAGCTCGGGGAATACCCCTAACTATGGCTACACCTTC
cdr3_aa: CASSSGNTPNYGYTF
clone_size: many
d_call: NA
v_call: TRBV5-1
j_call: TRBJ1-2